This entry lists 20 T cell receptor beta chains sequenced from one sample in a study of T cells in Graves' hyperthyroidism and ophthalmopathy. It was RNA transcripts that yielded the amplified TCR beta CDR3 regions. The primer set for the first-round RT-PCR of the TCR CDR3 was HTBI. TCRdb reprocessed the multiplex PCR reads with MiXCR, giving one entry per CDR3 protein. The sample lists about 840,000 distinct CDR3 sequences; over 35% were seen once. The specimen sequenced was blood. Receptors originate from a young man with Graves' hyperthyroidism.

Concerning this clonotype: Since no conserved phenylalanine or tryptophan closes the CDR3, a read error is the likely cause. No DNA is shown, since the ends of the CDR3 on it are uncertain; the CDR3 is the one TCRdb lists. This chain connects TRBV7-2 to TRBJ1-2. The V gene's germline CDR1 is SGHTA and CDR2 FQGNSA. The CDR3 adds up to 9 amino acids, both ends counted. The CDR3 here is CASRFGTAS.

The rearrangement links TRBV12-3 or TRBV12-4 to TRBJ2-2; 11 bases are shared with TRBD1. V lost 4 bases to trimming and J lost 7 bases; unmatched junction nucleotides: 2. The CDR3 is made up of 14 amino acids. The CDR3 DNA sequence: TGTGCCAGCAGTTGGACAGGGGGCATCGGGGAGCTGTTTTTT. It is translated as CASSWTGGIGELFF.

The chain recombines TRBV11-1 with TRBJ1-2; D is unresolved. CDR3 length: 14 residues. From germline, CDR1 is SGHAT and CDR2 FQDESV (reference sequence). Between the trimmed V and J ends, which lost 4 bases and 8 bases, there was a span of 17 bases. The CDR3 region is CASSSPGRPGGYTF. The CDR3 coding sequence is TGTGCCAGCAGCTCCCCGGGCAGGCCGGGGGGCTACACCTTC.

This chain joins TRBV20-1 and TRBJ2-7; TRBD2 matches at 8 bases. In germline, CDR1 is DFQATT, CDR2 SNEGSKA (reference sequence). Losses at the gene ends were 1 base for V and 6 bases for J; bases not matched to a gene: 17. The CDR3 covers 17 residues. The CDR3 spells CSARVPGRAGKVGEQYF. The DNA of the CDR3 is TGCAGTGCTAGAGTGCCCGGGAGGGCAGGGAAAGTTGGCGAGCAGTACTTC.

This clonotype has a count of ten or more. The J gene is TRBJ1-1, the V gene TRBV7-2, with 8 nucleotides matching TRBD1. Germline V gene lookup returns CDR1 SGHTA and CDR2 FQGNSA. J was trimmed by 7 bases and V by 5 bases; bases with no gene match: 6. This CDR3 has 13 residues. The CDR3 nucleotides read TGTGCCAGCAGCCACACCGACAGGGGTGAAGCTTTCTTT. The encoded protein is CASSHTDRGEAFF.

This clonotype occurred many times. The rearrangement uses TRBV7-8 and TRBJ1-5, with D maybe TRBD1 (6 bases). CDR3 length equals 14 residues. Trimming cost V 3 bases and J 4 bases, with 10 bases left between them. The V gene's germline CDR1 is SGHVS and CDR2 FQNEAQ. This CDR3 reads CASSFGQLNQPQHF. CDR3 DNA sequence: TGTGCCAGCAGCTTCGGACAGTTGAATCAGCCCCAGCATTTT.

The CDR3 protein is CASSLGQGGASQHF. For the CDR3, the DNA is TGTGCCAGCAGCCTCGGACAGGGGGGTGCGTCCCAGCATTTT. The chain combines TRBV7-6 with TRBJ1-5; 10 bases line up with TRBD1. CDR1 and CDR2 from the germline V gene are SGHVS and FNYEAQ. This CDR3 contains 14 residues. V gave up 5 bases and J gave up 11 bases; unmatched junction bases: 9.

Many counts were recorded for this clonotype. The gene calls are TRBV7-9 and TRBJ1-4, with D unresolved. V lost 7 bases and J lost 6, with 15 bases in between. CDR3 length: 14 residues. Germline CDR1 SEHNR, CDR2 FQNEAQ (reference sequence). The CDR3: CASTGEEEDEKLFF. CDR3 nucleotides: TGTGCCAGCACCGGGGAGGAGGAGGATGAAAAACTGTTTTTT.

There are a few counts of this clonotype. The chain combines TRBV12-3 or TRBV12-4 with TRBJ2-5; 7 nucleotides agree with TRBD2. The CDR3 has 16 residues. The junction had 6 bases not matched to a gene; V was cut back by 2 bases and J by 0 bases. CDR3 protein: CASSLITSEHQETQYF. The DNA for the CDR3 is TGTGCCAGCAGTTTAATAACTAGCGAGCACCAAGAGACCCAGTACTTC.

This clonotype was seen at least ten times. This chain links TRBV12-3 or TRBV12-4 with TRBJ1-2; 7 positions agree with TRBD1. The CDR3 sequence is 14 residues long. J lost 6 bases, V lost 3 bases, and 7 bases had no gene match. CDR3 DNA: TGTGCCAGCAGTTTCACCGGGACAGTAAATGGCTACACCTTC. Amino acid sequence: CASSFTGTVNGYTF.

This rearrangement joins TRBV5-6 to TRBJ2-5, with D possibly being TRBD1 (6 bases). Per the germline V gene, CDR1 is SGHDT and CDR2 is YYEEEE. The CDR3 length is 13 residues. The germline V and J ends were trimmed by 2 bases and 9 bases, with 14 bases remaining between them. The CDR3 DNA reads as TGTGCCAGCAGCTTAACAGGGCCTGAATCCCAGTACTTC. Protein sequence: CASSLTGPESQYF.

The rearrangement joins TRBV20-1 to TRBJ1-2, with TRBD1 as a possible D gene (5 bases). With 2 bases removed from V and 7 bases from J, the gap between germline ends came to 20 bases. CDR1 DFQATT and CDR2 SNEGSKA come from the germline V gene (reference sequence). The CDR3 runs to 15 residues. CDR3 sequence (DNA): TGCAGTGCTAGAATTGCGAGAGGGGAGGGGATTGGCTACACCTTC. It codes for CSARIARGEGIGYTF.

As for this clonotype: Just one base apart from a much larger clone, this may be a read error. The genes are TRBV29-1 and TRBJ1-2; weak D call: TRBD1 (6 bases). The CDR3 is made up of 14 amino acids. The germline V gene has CDR1 SQVTM and CDR2 ANQGSEA. CDR3 DNA sequence: TGCAGCGTTGAAGACCCTGACAGGCCCTATGTCTACACCTTC. The encoded protein is CSVEDPDRPYVYTF.

Comments on this clonotype: This CDR3 is missing its conserved last phenylalanine or tryptophan, likely due to a read error. Because the CDR3's place on the DNA is in doubt, the DNA is left out and the CDR3 is given as listed by TCRdb. The chain links TRBV29-1 to TRBJ2-6; no DNA check was done on the table's D call, TRBD1. The CDR3 length is 11 residues, termini included. Germline loops: CDR1 SQVTM, CDR2 ANQGSEA. CDR3 loop: CSEGDRLPKNT.

Many counts were recorded for this clonotype. The gene calls are TRBV7-9 and TRBJ1-1; D ambiguous. Germline loops: CDR1 SEHNR, CDR2 FQNEAQ (reference sequence). This CDR3 spans 13 amino acids. V lost 7 bases to trimming and J lost 5 bases, with 14 bases between them. The CDR3 coding sequence is TGTGCCAGCAACTTTAGGGCTGAAACTGAAGCTTTCTTT. Protein sequence: CASNFRAETEAFF.

The V gene is TRBV14, the J gene TRBJ1-2, with 10 bases matching TRBD1. Germline V lookup: CDR1 SGHDN, CDR2 FVKESK. The CDR3 totals 15 residues. V lost 3 bases to trimming and J lost 8 bases; unmatched junction nucleotides: 9. CDR3 protein: CASSHTSTGGEGYTF. The CDR3 nucleotides read TGTGCCAGCAGCCACACTTCGACAGGGGGCGAAGGCTACACCTTC.

This clonotype was counted only a few times. Germline is not matched at one junction end, which may reflect a read error. This rearrangement joins TRBV7-6 to TRBJ2-5, with D possibly being TRBD1 or TRBD2 (5 bases each). The CDR3 runs 13 residues. The germline gives CDR1 SGHVS, CDR2 FNYEAQ. CDR3 protein: CASRGAYQKTQYF. The DNA for the CDR3 is TGTGCCAGTCGGGGCGCGTACCAAAAGACCCAGTACTTC.

The rearrangement joins TRBV7-6 to TRBJ2-3; the D is unclear. V gave up 6 bases and J gave up 0 bases, with 7 bases separating them. CDR1 is SGHVS, CDR2 FNYEAQ, per germline. The CDR3 contains 13 residues. As DNA, the CDR3 is TGTGCCAGCAGGGGTTATAGCACAGATACGCAGTATTTT. Protein product: CASRGYSTDTQYF.

This chain uses TRBV14 with TRBJ2-7, with TRBD1 identical over 7 bases. With V trimmed by 3 bases and J by 3 bases, 11 bases remained unmatched. The CDR3 has 16 residues. Germline CDR1 reads SGHDN; CDR2 reads FVKESK. The CDR3 sequence is CASSHRSGTVFYEQYF. In nucleotides, the CDR3 is TGTGCCAGCAGCCACCGCTCCGGGACAGTCTTCTACGAGCAGTACTTC.

This clonotype was detected a few times. CDR3 loop: CASSTSGTVGGQPQHF. DNA of the CDR3: TGTGCCAGCAGCACCTCCGGGACAGTGGGGGGTCAGCCCCAGCATTTT. The chain carries TRBV7-2 and TRBJ1-5; TRBD1 matches at 7 bases. The CDR3 is 16 amino acids. The ends lost 5 bases at V and 6 bases at J; junction bases unmatched: 13. Germline assignment: CDR1 SGHTA and CDR2 FQGNSA.